The clone carrying this TCR beta chain has only a few counts. The germline CDR1 and CDR2 sequences are SGDLS and YYNGEE. Trimming left V 3 bases short and J 8 bases short, with 14 bases between. The CDR3 loop spans 14 amino acids. The source material, RNA transcripts, was used to amplify TCR beta CDR3 regions. First-round RT-PCR with HTBI primers amplified the TCR CDR3 region. TCRdb ran MiXCR on the multiplex PCR reads and lists one entry per CDR3 protein. The profile shows more than 300,000 distinct CDR3 sequences, 13% of them singletons. The sample belongs to a study of T cells in Graves' hyperthyroidism and ophthalmopathy.

Material for sequencing was blood. This sequence joins TRBV9 and TRBJ1-4; D ambiguous. The sequence derives from a woman aged 18-30 years with Graves' hyperthyroidism. CDR3 loop: CASSAEVGWEKLFF. DNA for the CDR3: TGTGCCAGCAGCGCCGAGGTGGGCTGGGAAAAACTGTTTTTT.